The next 19 T cell receptor beta chains were all read from a single sample in a study of cytomegalovirus exposure and HLA in healthy donors listed by TCRdb under 2017. Libraries were made using the immunoSEQ multiplex PCR assay. For the multiplex PCR, a mixture combining 60 forward primers for TCR Vbeta segments and 13 reverse primers for TCR Jbeta segments was used. TCRdb holds this immuneACCESS table with in-frame rearrangements only. Some clones are missing; in checked studies, unresolved V genes explain under half, and the rest has no known cause. The sample contains about 150,000 clones, about 64% of them found a single time. Almost 4.5% of the sample comes from the top ten. Input material: PBMCs. These receptors were taken from a man aged 60 to 69 in good health and CMV-seronegative.

This clone has only a few counts. The chain is built from TRBV7-2 and TRBJ2-3; 7 bases are a match to TRBD2. V gave up 6 bases and J gave up 2 bases; unmatched junction bases: 8. Germline V gene lookup returns CDR1 SGHTA and CDR2 FQGNSA. The CDR3 covers 15 residues. The CDR3 DNA reads TGTGCCAGCAGTTTAAGCAGCGGGGTCACAGATACGCAGTATTTT. Residues: CASSLSSGVTDTQYF.

The chain links TRBV4-1 to TRBJ2-3, with 10 bases identical to TRBD2. V was clipped by 1 base and J by 6 bases; unmatched bases: 10. Germline CDR1 MGHRA, CDR2 YSYEKL. This CDR3 comprises 17 residues. The CDR3 region has the DNA TGCGCCAGCAGCCAAGGCGGGCTAGCGGGAGTTCCGGATACGCAGTATTTT. Protein sequence: CASSQGGLAGVPDTQYF.

V is TRBV7-9 and J is TRBJ2-7; tentative D call: TRBD2 (6 bases). V lost 0 bases and J lost 6, with 15 bases in between. Per the germline V gene, CDR1 is SEHNR and CDR2 is FQNEAQ (reference sequence). The CDR3 runs 15 residues. The CDR3, as DNA: TGTGCCAGCAGCTTAGCGGCGGGGATAATAGTCGAGCAGTACTTC. Encoded protein: CASSLAAGIIVEQYF.

This clone came up a few times. CDR3 coding DNA: TGTGCCATCAGTGAGTCTCTCCTCGCAACTAATGAAAAACTGTTTTTT. It is translated as CAISESLLATNEKLFF. The V gene is TRBV10-3, the J gene TRBJ1-4; D call uncertain. CDR1 is ENHRY, CDR2 SYGVKD, per germline. The CDR3 extends over 16 amino acids. Trimming left V 0 bases short and J 0 bases short, with 8 bases between.

The chain uses TRBV9 and TRBJ2-3; TRBD2 agrees at 8 bases. V was pared by 3 bases and J by 3 bases, with 12 bases of the junction left unmatched. This CDR3 contains 17 residues. Germline CDR1 reads SGDLS; CDR2 reads YYNGEE. In DNA form, the CDR3 reads TGTGCCAGCAGCGATGAAGGGGCGGGGGGCAGGACAGATACGCAGTATTTT. Its translation is CASSDEGAGGRTDTQYF.

This clone appeared a few times. Its ends do not fully match the called genes, so a read error is possible. The V and J genes are TRBV7-7 and TRBJ2-1; TRBD2 matches at 8 bases. Germline lookup yields CDR1 SSHAT and CDR2 FNYEAQ (reference sequence). The CDR3 loop spans 15 amino acids. CDR3: CASSLKLAEYNEQFF. The DNA of the CDR3 is TGTGCTAGCAGCTTAAAACTAGCGGAGTACAATGAGCAGTTCTTC.

The chain couples TRBV28 to TRBJ1-4, with D perhaps matching TRBD1 (5 bases). The CDR3 contains 14 residues. Germline CDR1 MDHEN, CDR2 SYDVKM. Trimming removed 4 bases at V and 4 bases at J, with 10 bases between. This CDR3 reads CASSYQGLNEKLFF. The CDR3 DNA reads TGTGCCAGCAGTTACCAGGGACTTAATGAAAAACTGTTTTTT.

V and J are TRBV12-5 and TRBJ1-2, with D tentatively TRBD1 (6 bases). CDR1 is LGHNT and CDR2 is FRNRAP in the germline V gene. The CDR3 consists of 14 residues. Trimming left V 6 bases short and J 3 bases short, with 14 bases between. CDR3 sequence reads: CASGRTVGDYGYTF. DNA of the CDR3: TGTGCTAGTGGGAGGACAGTTGGAGACTATGGCTACACCTTC.

The chain employs TRBV27 and TRBJ2-3, with TRBD2 matching over 7 bases. Germline trimming cut 2 bases from V and 3 bases from J; bases unmatched to any gene: 11. Germline CDR1 reads MNHEY; CDR2 reads SMNVEV (reference sequence). The CDR3 has 17 residues. CDR3 in DNA: TGTGCCAGCAGTTTACGTGCGGGAGCGACGGGGACAGATACGCAGTATTTT. Encoded protein: CASSLRAGATGTDTQYF.

This clone has only a few counts. This chain connects TRBV11-2 to TRBJ1-4, with TRBD1 matching 8 bases. The germline gives CDR1 SGHAT, CDR2 FQNNGV. This CDR3 region has 15 residues. Losses at the gene ends were 5 bases for V and 1 base for J; bases not matched to a gene: 3. DNA for the CDR3: TGTGCCAGCAGCCCGGACAGGGTAACTAATGAAAAACTGTTTTTT. It codes for CASSPDRVTNEKLFF.

V usage is TRBV18 and J usage is TRBJ1-1; 10 bases align to TRBD1. CDR1 KGHSH and CDR2 LQKENI come from the germline V gene. The CDR3 has 15 residues. Trimming removed 6 bases from V and 4 bases from J; junction bases left unmatched: 8. CDR3 sequence: CASSVRDRGVTEAFF. The CDR3 DNA reads TGTGCCAGCTCGGTAAGGGACAGGGGAGTCACTGAAGCTTTCTTT.

The chain couples TRBV5-4 to TRBJ2-3, with D uncertain. The CDR3 is 16 amino acids. In germline, CDR1 is SGHNT, CDR2 YYREEE (reference sequence). Deletions cut 0 bases from V and 1 base from J, with 12 bases between. The CDR3 DNA is TGTGCCAGCAGCTTGGATCTGTCATCGGGCACAGATACGCAGTATTTT. Protein: CASSLDLSSGTDTQYF.

V usage is TRBV19 and J usage is TRBJ1-2, with 7 bases aligning to TRBD1. In germline, CDR1 is LNHDA, CDR2 SQIVND (reference sequence). The CDR3 is 12 residues long. Trimming at V came to 11 bases and at J to 7 bases, leaving 10 bases not matched to a gene. The CDR3 coding sequence is TGTGCCTCCCAGGGGGAGGTTGGTGGCTACACCTTC. This translates into CASQGEVGGYTF.

This rearrangement joins TRBV9 to TRBJ2-2, with TRBD2 matching over 11 bases. Germline values: CDR1 SGDLS, CDR2 YYNGEE. This CDR3 spans 17 amino acids. Trimming cost V 4 bases and J 1 base; bases outside gene matches: 6. The DNA for the CDR3 is TGTGCCAGCAGCCCTCTTAGCGGGAGGGAGAACACCGGGGAGCTGTTTTTT. Its translation: CASSPLSGRENTGELFF.

This clone turned up a few times. The V call is TRBV5-8, the J call TRBJ1-5; D may be TRBD1 (5 bases). Germline V gene sequence: CDR1 SGHTS, CDR2 YDEGEE. V was shortened by 0 bases and J by 4 bases, with 8 bases between the two germline ends. The CDR3 spans 14 residues. CDR3 sequence (DNA): TGTGCCAGCAGCTTGGGACAGACTAATCAGCCCCAGCATTTT. It yields the protein CASSLGQTNQPQHF.

V and J are TRBV7-8 and TRBJ2-2, with D possibly TRBD2 on 6 matching bases. The germline gives CDR1 SGHVS, CDR2 FQNEAQ. Trimming took off 5 bases at V and 5 bases at J, with 15 bases between the two ends. There are 15 residues in the CDR3. Here the CDR3 reads CASSVNRAGTGELFF. The DNA for the CDR3 is TGTGCCAGCAGCGTCAATAGGGCGGGGACCGGGGAGCTGTTTTTT.

About this clone: At one of its ends the junction is not consistent with the germline gene, which may arise from a read error. The genes are TRBV7-9 and TRBJ2-7, with 10 bases identical to TRBD2. The CDR3 consists of 15 residues. Germline V gene sequence: CDR1 SEHNR, CDR2 FQNEAQ (reference sequence). DNA of the CDR3: TGTTCCAGCAGCTTATGGCCTAGCGGGAGTCGGGAGCAGTACTTC. Translated, it gives CSSSLWPSGSREQYF.

The chain couples TRBV15 to TRBJ2-3; D uncertain. CDR3 length: 13 residues. Germline V gene data show CDR1 as LNHNV and CDR2 as YYDKDF (reference sequence). With 2 bases removed from V and 4 bases from J, the gap between germline ends came to 7 bases. CDR3 in DNA: TGTGCCACCAGCAGAACGCAGTCAGATACGCAGTATTTT. This translates into CATSRTQSDTQYF.

In this sample, this clone turned up a few times. CDR3 sequence (DNA): TGTGCCAGCAGTTACGGGCAGCAAGAGACCCAGTACTTC. Its translation: CASSYGQQETQYF. This rearrangement joins TRBV6-5 to TRBJ2-5; D unclear. Trimming stripped 2 bases from V and 2 bases from J, with 6 bases between. The length of the CDR3 is 13 residues. Germline V gene lookup returns CDR1 MNHEY and CDR2 SVGAGI.